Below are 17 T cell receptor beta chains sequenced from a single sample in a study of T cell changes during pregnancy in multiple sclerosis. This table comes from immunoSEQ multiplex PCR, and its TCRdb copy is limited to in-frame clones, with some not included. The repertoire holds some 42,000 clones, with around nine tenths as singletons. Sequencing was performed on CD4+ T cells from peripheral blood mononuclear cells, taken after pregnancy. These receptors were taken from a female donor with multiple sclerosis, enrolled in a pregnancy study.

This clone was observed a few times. CDR3 residues: CASSLGQAPNYEQYF. The CDR3, as DNA: TGTGCCAGCAGCTTGGGACAGGCGCCTAACTACGAGCAGTACTTC. The V and J genes are TRBV5-4 and TRBJ2-7; possible D gene TRBD1, 6 bases. Germline V gene data show CDR1 as SGHNT and CDR2 as YYREEE (reference sequence). The germline V and J ends were trimmed by 0 bases and 3 bases, with 13 bases remaining between them. The CDR3 is 15 amino acids.

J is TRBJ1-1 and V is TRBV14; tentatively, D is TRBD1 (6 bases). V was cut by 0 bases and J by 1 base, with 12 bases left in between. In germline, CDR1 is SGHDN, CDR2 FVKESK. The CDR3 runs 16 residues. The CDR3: CASSQDWGRGNTEAFF. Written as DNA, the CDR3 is TGTGCCAGCAGCCAAGATTGGGGCAGGGGGAACACTGAAGCTTTCTTT.

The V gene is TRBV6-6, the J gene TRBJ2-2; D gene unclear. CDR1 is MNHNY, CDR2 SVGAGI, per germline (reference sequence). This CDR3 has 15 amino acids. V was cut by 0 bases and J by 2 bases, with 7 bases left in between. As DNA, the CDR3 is TGTGCCAGCAGTTACTCGCCAGTAAACACCGGGGAGCTGTTTTTT. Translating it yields CASSYSPVNTGELFF.

The CDR3 sequence: CASSGGTANYGYTF. DNA for the CDR3: TGTGCCAGCAGCGGAGGGACAGCTAACTATGGCTACACCTTC. This rearrangement joins TRBV9 to TRBJ1-2, with TRBD1 identical over 7 bases. The CDR3 runs to 14 residues. CDR1 is SGDLS and CDR2 is YYNGEE in the germline V gene. Trimming at V came to 3 bases and at J to 0 bases, leaving 2 bases not matched to a gene.

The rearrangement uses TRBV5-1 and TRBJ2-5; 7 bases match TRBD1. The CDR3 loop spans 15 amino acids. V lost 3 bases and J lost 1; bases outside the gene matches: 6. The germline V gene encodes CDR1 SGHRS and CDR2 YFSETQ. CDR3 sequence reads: CASSSGGTGQETQYF. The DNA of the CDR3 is TGCGCCAGCAGCTCAGGGGGTACGGGCCAAGAGACCCAGTACTTC.

The CDR3: CASSWTESNTEAFF. The CDR3 nucleotides read TGCGCCAGCAGCTGGACAGAATCGAACACTGAAGCTTTCTTT. The genes are TRBV5-1 and TRBJ1-1; the D gene is possibly TRBD1 (6 bases). V shed 3 bases and J shed 1 base, with 10 bases lying between them. This CDR3 is built from 14 residues. CDR1 and CDR2 (germline): SGHRS, YFSETQ.

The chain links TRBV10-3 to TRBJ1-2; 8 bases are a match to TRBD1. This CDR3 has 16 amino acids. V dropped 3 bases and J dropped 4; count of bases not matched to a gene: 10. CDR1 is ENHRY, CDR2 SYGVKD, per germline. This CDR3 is CAISDPDRQGSYGYTF. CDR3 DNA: TGTGCCATCAGTGACCCTGATAGACAGGGGAGCTATGGCTACACCTTC.

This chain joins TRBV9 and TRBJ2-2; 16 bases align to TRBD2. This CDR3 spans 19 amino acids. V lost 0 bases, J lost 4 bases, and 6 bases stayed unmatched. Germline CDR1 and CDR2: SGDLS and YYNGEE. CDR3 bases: TGTGCCAGCAGCGTAGTAGGGACTAGCGGGGGGGCGATCACCGGGGAGCTGTTTTTT. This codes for CASSVVGTSGGAITGELFF.

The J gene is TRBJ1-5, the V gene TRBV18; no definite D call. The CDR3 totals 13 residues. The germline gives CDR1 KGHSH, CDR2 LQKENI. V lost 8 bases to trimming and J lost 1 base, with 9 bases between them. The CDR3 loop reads CASGQQSNQPQHF. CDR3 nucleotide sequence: TGTGCCAGCGGGCAACAGAGCAATCAGCCCCAGCATTTT.

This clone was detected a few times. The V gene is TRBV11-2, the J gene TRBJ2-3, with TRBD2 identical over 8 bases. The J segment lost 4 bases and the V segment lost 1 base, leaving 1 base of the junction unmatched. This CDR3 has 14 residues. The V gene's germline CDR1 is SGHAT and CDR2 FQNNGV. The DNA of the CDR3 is TGTGCCAGCAGCTTAGGGGGACTAGCAGATACGCAGTATTTT. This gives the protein CASSLGGLADTQYF. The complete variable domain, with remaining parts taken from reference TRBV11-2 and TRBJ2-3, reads EAGVAQSPRYKIIEKRQSVAFWCNPISGHATLYWYQQILGQGPKLLIQFQNNGVVDDSQLPKDRFSAERLKGVDSTLKIQPAKLEDSAVYLCASSLGGLADTQYFGPGTRLTVL.

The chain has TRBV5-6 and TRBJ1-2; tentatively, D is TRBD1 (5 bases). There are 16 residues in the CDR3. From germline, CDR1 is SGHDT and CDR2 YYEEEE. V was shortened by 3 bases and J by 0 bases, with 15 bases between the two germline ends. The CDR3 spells CASSWIDRTANYGYTF. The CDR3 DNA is TGTGCCAGCAGCTGGATAGACAGAACGGCTAACTATGGCTACACCTTC.

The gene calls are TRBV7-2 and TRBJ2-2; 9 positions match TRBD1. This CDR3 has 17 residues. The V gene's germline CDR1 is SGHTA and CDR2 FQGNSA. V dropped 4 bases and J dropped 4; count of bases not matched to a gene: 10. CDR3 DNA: TGTGCCAGCAGCTCCAGAACCGGGACAGGGTTCACCGGGGAGCTGTTTTTT. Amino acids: CASSSRTGTGFTGELFF.

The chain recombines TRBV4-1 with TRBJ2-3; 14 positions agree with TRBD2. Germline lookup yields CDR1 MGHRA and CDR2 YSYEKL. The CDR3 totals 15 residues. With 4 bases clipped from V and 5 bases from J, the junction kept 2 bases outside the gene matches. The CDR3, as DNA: TGCGCCAGCAGCCCGGGACTAGCGGGGGTAGATACGCAGTATTTT. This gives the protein CASSPGLAGVDTQYF.

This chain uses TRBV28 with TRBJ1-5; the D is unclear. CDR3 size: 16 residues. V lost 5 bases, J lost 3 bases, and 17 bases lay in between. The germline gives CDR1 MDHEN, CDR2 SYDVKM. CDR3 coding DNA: TGTGCCAGCAGTCCCCAAGACGGATACTACAATCAGCCCCAGCATTTT. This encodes CASSPQDGYYNQPQHF.

The CDR3 here is CASSDPDTSGYGYTF. The CDR3, as DNA: TGCGCCAGCAGTGACCCGGACACCTCAGGCTATGGCTACACCTTC. This chain connects TRBV10-1 to TRBJ1-2, with D possibly TRBD1 on 5 matching bases. The CDR3 sequence is 15 residues long. CDR1 is WNHNN, CDR2 SYGVQD, per germline (reference sequence). V was clipped by 3 bases and J by 4 bases, with 15 bases between them.

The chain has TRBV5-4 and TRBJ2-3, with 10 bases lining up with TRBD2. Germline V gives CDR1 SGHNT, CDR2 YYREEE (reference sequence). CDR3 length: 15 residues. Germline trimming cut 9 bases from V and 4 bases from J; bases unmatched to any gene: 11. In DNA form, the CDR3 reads TGTGCCACCCAGCCGCAGCGGGGGGGCGCAGATACGCAGTATTTT. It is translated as CATQPQRGGADTQYF.

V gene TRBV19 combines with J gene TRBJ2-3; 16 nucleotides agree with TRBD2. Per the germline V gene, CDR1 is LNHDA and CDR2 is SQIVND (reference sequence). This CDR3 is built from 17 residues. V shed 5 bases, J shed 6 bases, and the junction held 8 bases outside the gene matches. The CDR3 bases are TGTGCCAGTAGTTTCGGGACTAGCGGGGGGGCAAGGGATACGCAGTATTTT. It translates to CASSFGTSGGARDTQYF.